The source of this T cell receptor beta chain is a study of beta chain features in type 1 diabetes. About this clone: The antigen is not known.

Findings and caveats of the study: Since sequencing was performed on cDNA, cells with high TCR expression could be over-represented.

Reverse transcription of all isolated RNA meant that expressed TCRB transcripts were sequenced. Data came from immunoSEQ multiplex PCR; TCRdb stores just in-frame clones and leaves some out. The sample lists 860,000 or so clones, roughly 15% seen once, with 0.02% to 0.025% in the top ten. V lost 0 bases, J lost 4 bases, and 16 bases lay in between. CDR3 length: 16 amino acids. CDR1 SGHRS and CDR2 YFSETQ come from the germline V gene. The sample taken for sequencing was naive CD4+ T cells from blood. The receptor comes from a woman between 18 and 29 years old in good health. V usage is TRBV5-1 and J usage is TRBJ2-5, with D hard to call. CDR3 sequence: CASSLAESPPRETQYF. As DNA, the CDR3 is TGCGCCAGCAGCTTGGCCGAGAGCCCCCCAAGAGAGACCCAGTACTTC.